This record looks at one TCR beta chain sequence and its context. Its target is unknown. The libraries were made with immunoSEQ version 4 in survey mode. Profiling relied on immunoSEQ multiplex PCR, and the TCRdb table lists in-frame clones only, not all of them. Of more than 35,000 clones listed, approximately 84% are singletons. The data originate from a study of persistence of HIV-infected CD4 T cells. Cells were stimulated with CMV-infected fibroblast lysates at roughly 10 ug/mL. CD40L/CD69 double-negative CD45RO-high memory CD4+ T cells were collected. Germline lookup yields CDR1 SNHLY and CDR2 FYNNEI. Trimming removed 8 bases at V and 7 bases at J, with 14 bases between. CDR3 length: 12 amino acids.

Here the sequenced sample was CD4+ T cells sorted from PBMCs after approximately 19-hour stimulation, taken from a patient who received antiretroviral therapy. The chain employs TRBV2 and TRBJ1-2; D may be TRBD1 (6 bases). This TCR derives from an adult man with HIV who was CMV-seropositive. The CDR3 nucleotides read TGTGCCAGCTCGCCACAGGGAACTGGCTACACCTTC. This encodes CASSPQGTGYTF.